Below are 24 T cell receptor beta chains sequenced from a single sample in a study of T cell repertoires in cytomegalovirus infection (dated by TCRdb to the late 2010s). TCRdb names Illumina HiSeq 1500 as the instrument used. TCRdb cleaned the public reads at Q25 with fastp, built clones with MiXCR and kept in-frame beta chains. Every CDR3 protein is listed once, alongside the most common genes and DNA of its rows. The sample profile shows about 230,000 distinct CDR3 sequences; roughly 22% of them were found once. 15% to 20% of the sample is held by the ten biggest clonotypes. Sequenced material: CD8+ T cells from PBMCs. These receptors were collected from a human donor in good health (CMV status not recorded). Some clones in this sample may be carry-over from other donors' samples.

This clonotype occurred a few times. The chain joins TRBV4-1 to TRBJ2-7; D is possibly TRBD1 (5 bases). V gave up 2 bases and J gave up 2 bases, with 10 bases separating them. CDR1 is MGHRA and CDR2 is YSYEKL in the germline V gene. This CDR3 is 14 amino acids long. CDR3 DNA: TGCGCCAGCAGCCAACGACAGAATACCTACGAGCAGTACTTC. Translated, it gives CASSQRQNTYEQYF.

This clonotype turned up a few times. The rearrangement links TRBV10-3 to TRBJ2-3, with 7 bases fitting TRBD2. V was pared by 0 bases and J by 2 bases, with 5 bases of the junction left unmatched. The CDR3 loop spans 16 amino acids. Germline V CDR1 and CDR2: ENHRY, SYGVKD. In DNA form, the CDR3 reads TGTGCCATCAGTGAGTCCCAGGCGGGAGACACAGATACGCAGTATTTT. It is translated as CAISESQAGDTDTQYF.

In its sample, this clonotype was seen many times. The chain uses TRBV20-1 and TRBJ2-7; 14 bases align to TRBD2. CDR3 length: 16 amino acids. The V gene end was trimmed by 1 base and the J gene end by 7 bases; junction bases not matched to a gene: 9. Germline V gives CDR1 DFQATT, CDR2 SNEGSKA (reference sequence). As DNA, the CDR3 is TGCAGTGCTAGAGCCCTGGGGACTAGCGGGGGACGTGAGCAGTACTTC. Its translation: CSARALGTSGGREQYF.

The gene calls are TRBV20-1 and TRBJ1-2; D gene uncertain. The CDR3 contains 13 residues. V lost 3 bases and J 5 bases, leaving 13 bases between the germline ends. Germline lookup yields CDR1 DFQATT and CDR2 SNEGSKA (reference sequence). CDR3 bases: TGCAGTGCTAGCCCCCAGCGAGAGTATGGCTACACCTTC. Protein: CSASPQREYGYTF.

The chain joins TRBV7-2 to TRBJ2-5; 8 bases agree with TRBD2. V was clipped by 5 bases and J by 2 bases; unmatched bases: 7. The length of the CDR3 is 15 residues. Germline V lookup: CDR1 SGHTA, CDR2 FQGNSA. The CDR3 spells CTSSAGGGPQETQYF. In DNA form, the CDR3 reads TGTACCAGCAGCGCCGGGGGGGGCCCTCAAGAGACCCAGTACTTC. The full variable domain, rest sourced from reference TRBV7-2 and TRBJ2-5, is GAGVSQSPSNKVTEKGKDVELRCDPISGHTALYWYRQSLGQGLEFLIYFQGNSAPDKSGLPSDRFSAERTGGSVSTLTIQRTQQEDSAVYLCTSSAGGGPQETQYFGPGTRLLVL.

In regard to this clonotype: A much bigger clone sits one base away, suggesting this may be a read error. This chain connects TRBV7-6 to TRBJ1-1; no reliable D call. The CDR3 length is 13 residues. The V gene's germline CDR1 is SGHVS and CDR2 FNYEAQ. The V end lost 5 bases, the J end lost 1 base, and 8 bases lay between the germline ends. The CDR3 region is CASSPEGNTEAFF. CDR3 coding DNA: TGTGCCAGCAGCCCCGAGGGGAACACTGAAGCTTTCTTT.

This clonotype was seen only a few times. The rearrangement uses TRBV4-1 and TRBJ2-3; D unclear. Germline V gene data show CDR1 as MGHRA and CDR2 as YSYEKL. The germline V and J ends were trimmed by 1 base and 6 bases, with 14 bases remaining between them. There are 15 residues in the CDR3. For the CDR3, the DNA is TGCGCCAGCAGCCAAGTTGCTATTCTAAGGGATACGCAGTATTTT. The encoded protein is CASSQVAILRDTQYF.

The chain links TRBV7-2 to TRBJ2-7, with 9 bases that match TRBD1. Germline lookup yields CDR1 SGHTA and CDR2 FQGNSA. The CDR3 is 14 amino acids. V lost 5 bases, J lost 7 bases, and 9 bases stayed unmatched. The CDR3 protein is CASSLRTGGLEQYF. As DNA, the CDR3 is TGTGCCAGCAGCCTCCGTACAGGGGGCTTGGAGCAGTACTTC.

The rearrangement uses TRBV20-1 and TRBJ2-7; D call uncertain. The CDR3 spans 13 residues. V was shortened by 5 bases and J by 1 base, with 12 bases between the two germline ends. Germline V gives CDR1 DFQATT, CDR2 SNEGSKA (reference sequence). CDR3 sequence: CSAGSSGSYEQYF. The CDR3 DNA reads as TGCAGTGCTGGGTCGAGTGGGTCCTACGAGCAGTACTTC.

The CDR3 loop is CSVGQEGQGSTDTQYF. The CDR3 nucleotides are TGCAGCGTTGGACAGGAAGGACAGGGGTCGACAGATACGCAGTATTTT. The rearrangement uses TRBV29-1 and TRBJ2-3; 9 bases fit TRBD1. Germline CDR1 reads SQVTM; CDR2 reads ANQGSEA. This CDR3 is built from 16 residues. V shed 4 bases, J shed 3 bases, and the junction held 11 bases outside the gene matches.

Comments on this clonotype: The junction departs from the called germline gene at one end, perhaps through a read error. The CDR3 bases are TGTGCCAGCAGCTTAGGTCATGGACAGGGGGCCTACGAGCGGTACTTC. It encodes CASSLGHGQGAYERYF. V and J are TRBV7-3 and TRBJ2-7; TRBD1 aligns across 11 bases. CDR1 and CDR2 from the germline V gene are SGHTA and FQGTGA. This CDR3 has 16 amino acids.

Notes on this clonotype: This sequence may be a read error, since a much larger clone differs from it by one base. CDR3 in DNA: TGTGCCAGCTGCACCTGGGAGATCCAAGAGACCCAGTACTTC. Amino acid sequence: CASCTWEIQETQYF. The chain joins TRBV7-2 to TRBJ2-5; possible D gene TRBD2, 5 bases. Germline CDR1 and CDR2: SGHTA and FQGNSA. This CDR3 region has 14 residues. V was cut by 8 bases and J by 1 base, with 14 bases left in between.

This clonotype has a handful of counts. The rearrangement uses TRBV7-9 and TRBJ1-1; D call uncertain. Germline CDR1 and CDR2: SEHNR and FQNEAQ (reference sequence). The CDR3 spans 12 residues. The V end was cut by 4 bases, the J end by 3 bases, with 6 bases between. The CDR3 region has the DNA TGTGCCAGCAGCTACCCCGACACTGAAGCTTTCTTT. This translates into CASSYPDTEAFF.

This clonotype was seen a few times. The J gene is TRBJ2-1, the V gene TRBV14; TRBD2 agrees at 11 bases. The germline V gene has CDR1 SGHDN and CDR2 FVKESK. Germline trimming cut 1 base from V and 8 bases from J; bases unmatched to any gene: 7. This CDR3 comprises 16 residues. The CDR3 DNA is TGTGCCAGCAGCCAAGTCCTAGCGGGGGGCCTTTATGAGCAGTTCTTC. Translation gives CASSQVLAGGLYEQFF.

This clonotype has ten or more counts. V is TRBV7-2 and J is TRBJ2-1; the match to TRBD2 covers 15 bases. V lost 5 bases, J lost 8 bases, and 7 bases stayed unmatched. This CDR3 has 16 amino acids. Germline CDR1 and CDR2: SGHTA and FQGNSA. The CDR3 reads CASSPGLAGGPDEQFF. CDR3 nucleotide sequence: TGTGCCAGCAGCCCGGGACTAGCGGGGGGTCCGGATGAGCAGTTCTTC.

This clonotype was detected many times. The chain couples TRBV11-2 to TRBJ2-1, with D perhaps TRBD1 or TRBD2 (5 bases each). V lost 0 bases and J 6 bases, leaving 12 bases between the germline ends. CDR1 and CDR2 (germline): SGHAT, FQNNGV. The CDR3 contains 15 residues. The CDR3 DNA reads TGTGCCAGCAGCTTAGATCCGGGGCCCGTCAATGAGCAGTTCTTC. Protein sequence: CASSLDPGPVNEQFF.

CDR3 in amino acids: CASSQERGAGQPQHF. Here the CDR3 DNA reads TGTGCCAGCAGCCAAGAGAGGGGCGCGGGTCAGCCCCAGCATTTT. The V gene is TRBV4-2, the J gene TRBJ1-5; weak D call: TRBD1 (5 bases). The CDR3 spans 15 residues. Trimming stripped 0 bases from V and 6 bases from J, with 12 bases between. CDR1 is LGHNA and CDR2 is YNFKEQ in the germline V gene.

This clonotype was observed a few times. The chain uses TRBV5-6 and TRBJ2-3, with D uncertain. The V end lost 1 base, the J end lost 0 bases, and 9 bases lay between the germline ends. CDR3 length equals 15 residues. Germline values: CDR1 SGHDT, CDR2 YYEEEE. The CDR3 spells CASSLLTFSTDTQYF. The CDR3 nucleotides are TGTGCCAGCAGCTTGCTCACCTTTAGCACAGATACGCAGTATTTT.

Only a few counts were recorded for this clonotype. The DNA for the CDR3 is TGTGCCAGTAGCTTGGGACAGATCTATGGCTACACCTTC. Protein product: CASSLGQIYGYTF. The chain employs TRBV19 and TRBJ1-2, with 7 bases matching TRBD1. The V gene end was trimmed by 6 bases and the J gene end by 4 bases; junction bases not matched to a gene: 5. Germline CDR1 reads LNHDA; CDR2 reads SQIVND (reference sequence). CDR3 size: 13 residues.

This clonotype was picked up many times. V is TRBV4-1 and J is TRBJ1-1; D remains unclear. The CDR3 consists of 15 residues. Trimming took 0 bases from V and 4 from J, leaving 12 bases between them. The germline V gene has CDR1 MGHRA and CDR2 YSYEKL. As DNA, the CDR3 is TGCGCCAGCAGCCAAGACGGCGGTTTCGGCACTGAAGCTTTCTTT. Translated, it gives CASSQDGGFGTEAFF.

The table lists this clonotype with many counts. The J gene is TRBJ2-7, the V gene TRBV6-1; no definite D call. The CDR3 contains 13 residues. Germline V gene data show CDR1 as MNHNS and CDR2 as SASEGT. V lost 5 bases and J 0 bases, leaving 8 bases between the germline ends. The CDR3 sequence is CASSPGRSYEQYF. The CDR3 bases are TGTGCCAGCAGTCCGGGCCGCTCCTACGAGCAGTACTTC.

The chain recombines TRBV5-6 with TRBJ2-3; TRBD2 is a possible D gene (6 bases). The V end lost 4 bases, the J end lost 4 bases, and 16 bases lay between the germline ends. The length of the CDR3 is 15 residues. Germline CDR1 and CDR2: SGHDT and YYEEEE. The CDR3 bases are TGTGCCAGCAGCCGGGACGGAGGGCTTCCAGATACGCAGTATTTT. This translates into CASSRDGGLPDTQYF.

The chain recombines TRBV20-1 with TRBJ2-5, with TRBD2 matching 12 bases. V lost 6 bases and J lost 5; bases outside the gene matches: 10. CDR1 DFQATT and CDR2 SNEGSKA come from the germline V gene (reference sequence). CDR3 length equals 15 residues. The DNA of the CDR3 is TGCAGTGCCGCCCCCGAAGGACTAGCGGGGGAGACCCAGTACTTC. As protein: CSAAPEGLAGETQYF.

On this clonotype itself: It may be a read error: a sequence one base away is much more abundant. Here the CDR3 omits its conserved ending phenylalanine or tryptophan, so a read error is the likely source. This chain uses TRBV7-2 with TRBJ2-5; D unclear. Trimming removed 4 bases at V and 1 base at J, with 13 bases between. Germline values: CDR1 SGHTA, CDR2 FQGNSA. This CDR3 spans 15 amino acids. Here the CDR3 DNA reads TGTGCCAGCAGCTCAGACACCCGTCCCCAAGAGACCCAGTACTCC. It encodes CASSSDTRPQETQYS.